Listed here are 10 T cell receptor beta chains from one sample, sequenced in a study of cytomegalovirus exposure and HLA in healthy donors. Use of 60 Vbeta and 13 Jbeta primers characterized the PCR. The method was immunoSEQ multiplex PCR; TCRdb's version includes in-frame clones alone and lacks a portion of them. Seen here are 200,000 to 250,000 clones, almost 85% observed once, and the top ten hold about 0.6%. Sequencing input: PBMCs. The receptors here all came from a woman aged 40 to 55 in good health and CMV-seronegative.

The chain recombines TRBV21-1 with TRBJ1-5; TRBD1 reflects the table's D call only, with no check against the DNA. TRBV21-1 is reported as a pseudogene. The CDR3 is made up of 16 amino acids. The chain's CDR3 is CASSKETGGSNQPQHF. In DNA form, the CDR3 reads TGTGCCAGCAGCAAAGAGACAGGGGGTAGCAATCAGCCCCAGCATTTT.

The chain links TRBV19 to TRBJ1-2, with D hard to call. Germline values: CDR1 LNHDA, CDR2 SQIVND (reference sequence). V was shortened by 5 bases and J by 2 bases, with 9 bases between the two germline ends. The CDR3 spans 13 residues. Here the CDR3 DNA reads TGTGCCAGTAGTGTGACACAGAACTATGGCTACACCTTC. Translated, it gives CASSVTQNYGYTF.

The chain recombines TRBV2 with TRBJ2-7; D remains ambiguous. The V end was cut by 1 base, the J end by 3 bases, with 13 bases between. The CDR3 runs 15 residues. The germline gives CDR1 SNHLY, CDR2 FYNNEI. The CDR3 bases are TGTGCCAGCAGTGAAGGTCACACCTTATTCTACGAGCAGTACTTC. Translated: CASSEGHTLFYEQYF.

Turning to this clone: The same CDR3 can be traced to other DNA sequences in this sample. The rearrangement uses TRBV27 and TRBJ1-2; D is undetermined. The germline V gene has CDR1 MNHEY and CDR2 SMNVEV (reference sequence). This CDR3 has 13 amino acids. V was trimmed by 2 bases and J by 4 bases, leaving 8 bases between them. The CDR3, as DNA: TGTGCCAGCAGTTTAAGGGCGGGCTATGGCTACACCTTC. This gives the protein CASSLRAGYGYTF.

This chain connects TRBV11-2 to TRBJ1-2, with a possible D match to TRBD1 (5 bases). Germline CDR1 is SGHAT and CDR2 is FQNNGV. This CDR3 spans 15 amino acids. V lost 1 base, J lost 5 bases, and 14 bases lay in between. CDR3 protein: CASSLVPGLGYGYTF. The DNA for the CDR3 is TGTGCCAGCAGCTTAGTGCCAGGGCTAGGGTATGGCTACACCTTC.

This CDR3 is CASSQDTRGSQNEKLFF. The CDR3 region has the DNA TGCGCCAGCAGCCAAGATACCAGGGGGAGCCAAAATGAAAAACTGTTTTTT. The chain is built from TRBV4-3 and TRBJ1-4, with 7 bases matching TRBD1. V lost 0 bases, J lost 5 bases, and 9 bases stayed unmatched. The CDR3 consists of 17 residues. CDR1 is LGHNA, CDR2 YSLEER, per germline.

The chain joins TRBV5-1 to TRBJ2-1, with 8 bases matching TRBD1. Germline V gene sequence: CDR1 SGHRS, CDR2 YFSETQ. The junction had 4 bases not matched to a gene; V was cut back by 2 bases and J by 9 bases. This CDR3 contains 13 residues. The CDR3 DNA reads TGCGCCAGCAGCTTCGGACAGGGCCTTGAGCAGTTCTTC. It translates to CASSFGQGLEQFF. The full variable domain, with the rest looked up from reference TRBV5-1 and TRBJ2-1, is KAGVTQTPRYLIKTRGQQVTLSCSPISGHRSVSWYQQTPGQGLQFLFEYFSETQRNKGNFPGRFSGRQFSNSRSEMNVSTLELGDSALYLCASSFGQGLEQFFGPGTRLTVL.

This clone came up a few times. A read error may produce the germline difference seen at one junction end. The CDR3 DNA follows: TGTGCTAGCAGCTTAGAGTCGGGTCCGAACTACGAGCAGTACTTC. Its translation: CASSLESGPNYEQYF. This sequence joins TRBV7-7 and TRBJ2-7; no definite D call. CDR3 length: 15 residues. CDR1 and CDR2 from the germline V gene are SSHAT and FNYEAQ (reference sequence).

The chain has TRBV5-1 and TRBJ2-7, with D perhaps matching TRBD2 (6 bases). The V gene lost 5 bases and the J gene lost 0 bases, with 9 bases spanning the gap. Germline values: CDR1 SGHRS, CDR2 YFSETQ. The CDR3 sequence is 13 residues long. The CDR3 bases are TGCGCCAGCAGGCGGGAACCCTCCTACGAGCAGTACTTC. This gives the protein CASRREPSYEQYF.

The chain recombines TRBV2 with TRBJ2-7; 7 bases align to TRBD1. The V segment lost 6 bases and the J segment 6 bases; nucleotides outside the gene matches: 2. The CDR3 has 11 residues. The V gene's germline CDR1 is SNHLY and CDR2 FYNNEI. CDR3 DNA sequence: TGTGCCAGCAGGGACAGGTCCGAGCAGTACTTC. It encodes CASRDRSEQYF. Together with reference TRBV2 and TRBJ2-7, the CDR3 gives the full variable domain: EPEVTQTPSHQVTQMGQEVILRCVPISNHLYFYWYRQILGQKVEFLVSFYNNEISEKSEIFDDQFSVERPDGSNFTLKIRSTKLEDSAMYFCASRDRSEQYFGPGTRLTVT.